These T cell receptor beta chains were read from a single sample in a study of T cell responses to AZD1222 COVID-19 vaccine. Sequenced by immunoSEQ multiplex PCR; TCRdb stores in-frame clones only, minus some. The sample comprises under 200,000 clones, 90% to 95% of which are singletons, and 1% to 1.5% rests with the top ten. Specimen: peripheral blood, collected 28 days after the second AZD1222 dose. All receptors derive from an adult who received the AZD1222 COVID-19 vaccine. Each CDR3 is given with its conserved first and last residue. D genes are given only for firm matches. The listing skips clone size in some rows; elsewhere it reads once, few, many or a size class.

CDR3nt: TGTGCCAGCAGTTCCCTCGGAGGGACCGCGGAGACCCAGTACTTC; CDR3aa: CASSSLGGTAETQYF; len: 15; abundance: .; j_gene: TRBJ2-5; d_gene: .; v_gene: TRBV6-2/TRBV6-3
CDR3nt: TGTGCCAGCAGCTTAGCAGGAGTCACCGGGGAGCTGTTTTTT; CDR3aa: CASSLAGVTGELFF; len: 14; abundance: .; j_gene: TRBJ2-2; d_gene: .; v_gene: TRBV7-2
CDR3nt: TGTGCCATCAGTGGGGGACAGGGAGGCGAAGCTTTCTTT; CDR3aa: CAISGGQGGEAFF; len: 13; abundance: .; j_gene: TRBJ1-1; d_gene: TRBD1; v_gene: TRBV10-3
CDR3nt: TGTGCCAGCAGCTTAGTACGGGAGCGAAACACCATATATTTT; CDR3aa: CASSLVRERNTIYF; len: 14; abundance: .; j_gene: TRBJ1-3; d_gene: .; v_gene: TRBV7-2
CDR3nt: TGTGCCAGTAGTATTACGGGACAACCCTACGAGCAGTACTTC; CDR3aa: CASSITGQPYEQYF; len: 14; abundance: .; j_gene: TRBJ2-7; d_gene: .; v_gene: TRBV19
CDR3nt: TGTGCCACCTCCCCCGGGCACGGCCCCTACAATGAGCAGTTCTTC; CDR3aa: CATSPGHGPYNEQFF; len: 15; abundance: .; j_gene: TRBJ2-1; d_gene: .; v_gene: TRBV19
CDR3nt: TGTGCCAGCAGCAAGGGACTAGGGGCCTACGAGCAGTACTTC; CDR3aa: CASSKGLGAYEQYF; len: 14; abundance: .; j_gene: TRBJ2-7; d_gene: TRBD2; v_gene: TRBV7-2
CDR3nt: TGTGCCAACAGTTCCTGGGACAGGGTTAACTATGGCTACACCTTC; CDR3aa: CANSSWDRVNYGYTF; len: 15; abundance: .; j_gene: TRBJ1-2; d_gene: TRBD1; v_gene: TRBV6-2/TRBV6-3
CDR3nt: TGTGCCAGTAGTATAGGTGGGCACTCTCAAGAGACCCAGTACTTC; CDR3aa: CASSIGGHSQETQYF; len: 15; abundance: .; j_gene: TRBJ2-5; d_gene: .; v_gene: TRBV19
CDR3nt: TGTGCCAGCAGCCTCGCACTTAAGCAGTACTTC; CDR3aa: CASSLALKQYF; len: 11; abundance: .; j_gene: TRBJ2-7; d_gene: .; v_gene: TRBV6-2/TRBV6-3
CDR3nt: TGCGCCAGCAGCTTTCCAGCGGGAGCCGATGAGCAGTTCTTC; CDR3aa: CASSFPAGADEQFF; len: 14; abundance: .; j_gene: TRBJ2-1; d_gene: TRBD2; v_gene: TRBV5-1
CDR3nt: TGTGCCAGCAGCCAAGATACGGGGGACCCGCCCCACGAGCAGTACTTC; CDR3aa: CASSQDTGDPPHEQYF; len: 16; abundance: .; j_gene: TRBJ2-7; d_gene: .; v_gene: TRBV3-1/TRBV3-2
CDR3nt: TGTGCCAGCAGCGTAGGGTTCCAGGGGTCCAGTGGCTACACCTTC; CDR3aa: CASSVGFQGSSGYTF; len: 15; abundance: .; j_gene: TRBJ1-2; d_gene: .; v_gene: TRBV9
CDR3nt: TGTGCCAGCAGTTTGCAACGGTCCCTCGAGGCTTTCTTT; CDR3aa: CASSLQRSLEAFF; len: 13; abundance: .; j_gene: TRBJ1-1; d_gene: .; v_gene: TRBV12-3/TRBV12-4
CDR3nt: TGTGCCAGTCGACAGGGTCTTAATTCACCCCTCCACTTT; CDR3aa: CASRQGLNSPLHF; len: 13; abundance: once; j_gene: TRBJ1-6; d_gene: TRBD1; v_gene: TRBV6-5
CDR3nt: TGTGCCAGCAGCTCCGTTGATTCACCCCTCCACTTT; CDR3aa: CASSSVDSPLHF; len: 12; abundance: .; j_gene: TRBJ1-6; d_gene: .; v_gene: TRBV5-4
CDR3nt: TGTGCCAGCAGCTCTCAGCCGGGACTAGGGACAGATACGCAGTATTTT; CDR3aa: CASSSQPGLGTDTQYF; len: 16; abundance: .; j_gene: TRBJ2-3; d_gene: TRBD2; v_gene: TRBV7-9
CDR3nt: TGTGCCAGCAGTTATTGGGGGCAGCCCCAGCATTTT; CDR3aa: CASSYWGQPQHF; len: 12; abundance: .; j_gene: TRBJ1-5; d_gene: .; v_gene: TRBV6-2/TRBV6-3
CDR3nt: TGTGCCAGCAGCTTAGTAATGACGCGGGACTATGGCTACACCTTC; CDR3aa: CASSLVMTRDYGYTF; len: 15; abundance: .; j_gene: TRBJ1-2; d_gene: .; v_gene: TRBV7-9
CDR3nt: TGTGCCAGCACCAACCTGGCAGGGTCCCACTATGGCTACACCTTC; CDR3aa: CASTNLAGSHYGYTF; len: 15; abundance: .; j_gene: TRBJ1-2; d_gene: .; v_gene: TRBV28
CDR3nt: TGTGCCAGCAGTTCGTTGTGGACAGGGACCGAGTATGGCTACACCTTC; CDR3aa: CASSSLWTGTEYGYTF; len: 16; abundance: .; j_gene: TRBJ1-2; d_gene: TRBD1; v_gene: TRBV28
CDR3nt: TGTGCCATCAGTGGGATTAGCGGGGGGGTGGACACCGGGGAGCTGTTTTTT; CDR3aa: CAISGISGGVDTGELFF; len: 17; abundance: .; j_gene: TRBJ2-2; d_gene: TRBD2; v_gene: TRBV10-3
CDR3nt: TGTGCCACCAGTGATGGTGACGGGGAGCTGTTTTTT; CDR3aa: CATSDGDGELFF; len: 12; abundance: few; j_gene: TRBJ2-2; d_gene: .; v_gene: TRBV24-1